This T cell receptor beta chain was found in a study of identical twins. Whole-study results and caveats: Twin pairs had excess sharing that was weaker in beta out-of-frame sequences.

TCRdb itself ran the 5' RACE reads through MiXCR, one entry per CDR3 protein. The sample lists approximately 230,000 distinct CDR3 sequences; over 5.5% were seen once. Everyone who donated was a healthy Caucasian. The CDR3 totals 11 residues. Trimming pared 1 base from V and 7 bases from J, leaving 4 bases between. This clonotype was seen many times. Its antigen is undetermined. Another study also made use of these data, one on T cells expressing NK-cell markers. That source notes: Sorted CD3+CD56-NKG2C+, CD3+CD56+NKG2C+ and CD3+CD56+NKG2C- T cells supplied the TCR beta repertoires. Leadership of the CD3+CD56-NKG2C+ fraction also belonged to these clonotypes in four donors.

The receptor was derived from a woman aged 18-30 years in good health. Material for sequencing was CD8+ T cells sorted from blood. The chain employs TRBV12-3 or TRBV12-4 and TRBJ1-1; D not certain. CDR3 in amino acids: CASSLGYEAFF. The CDR3 nucleotides are TGTGCCAGCAGTTTAGGTTATGAAGCTTTCTTT.